The rows below give T cell receptor beta chains drawn from one sample of a study of blood T cell repertoires in COVID-19. Profiled with immunoSEQ multiplex PCR; TCRdb holds only in-frame clones, not every one. The sample shows about 210,000 clones, around 89% of them seen only once. Material: peripheral blood. The receptors originated from a woman between 35 and 50 years old with acute or convalescent COVID-19. CDR3s include the opening cysteine and the closing phenylalanine or tryptophan. Fields, in order: V gene, clone size, J gene, D gene, CDR3 protein, CDR3 DNA. A D gene is named only where the DNA matches it firmly. Clone size is shown for a subset of rows, as once, few, many or a class of expanded clone.

>TRBV24-1|.|TRBJ1-1|.
CATSYTVNTEAFF
TGTGCCACCTCATACACAGTGAACACTGAAGCTTTCTTT
>TRBV7-9|few|TRBJ2-1|TRBD1
CASSSTLIKGTGNPVEQFF
TGTGCCAGCAGCTCCACATTAATTAAAGGGACAGGTAATCCGGTTGAGCAGTTCTTC
>TRBV9|.|TRBJ1-1|TRBD1
CASSETGIAEAFF
TGTGCCAGCAGTGAGACAGGGATCGCTGAAGCTTTCTTT
>TRBV6-5|.|TRBJ1-2|TRBD1
CASRGGDRGGYTF
TGTGCCAGCAGGGGGGGAGACAGGGGTGGCTACACCTTC
>TRBV19|.|TRBJ1-2|.
CASSRAREANYGYTF
TGTGCCAGTAGTCGGGCCCGGGAGGCTAACTATGGCTACACCTTC
>TRBV30|.|TRBJ1-1|.
CAWRLRPGLMNTEAFF
TGTGCCTGGAGGCTTCGGCCAGGACTTATGAACACTGAAGCTTTCTTT
>TRBV27|.|TRBJ2-1|.
CASTSGIGEQFF
TGTGCCAGCACGTCGGGAATTGGTGAGCAGTTCTTC
>TRBV5-4|.|TRBJ2-5|TRBD1
CASSLGQGPQETQYF
TGTGCCAGCAGCTTGGGACAGGGGCCACAAGAGACCCAGTACTTC
>TRBV25-1|.|TRBJ1-2|.
CASTGTTYGYTF
TGTGCCAGTACCGGGACAACCTATGGCTACACCTTC
>TRBV9|.|TRBJ2-3|.
CASSDPGAIDTQYF
TGTGCCAGCAGTGACCCCGGAGCAATCGATACGCAGTATTTT
>TRBV12-3/TRBV12-4|.|TRBJ1-4|.
CASSGLEEKLFF
TGTGCCAGTTCAGGCCTCGAGGAAAAACTGTTTTTT
>TRBV3-1/TRBV3-2|.|TRBJ1-1|TRBD1
CASSSRGLGTEAFF
TGTGCCAGCAGCTCCAGGGGGCTTGGCACTGAAGCTTTCTTT
>TRBV4-2|.|TRBJ2-1|TRBD2
CASSPYVASGGVNEQFF
TGTGCCAGCAGCCCCTATGTGGCTAGCGGGGGGGTGAATGAGCAGTTCTTC
>TRBV7-8|.|TRBJ2-5|TRBD1
CASTSDRALETQYF
TGTGCCAGCACCTCGGACAGGGCGTTAGAGACCCAGTACTTC
>TRBV5-1|.|TRBJ1-2|.
CASRLGGTTYGYTF
TGCGCCAGCAGGTTGGGTGGGACAACCTATGGCTACACCTTC
>TRBV18|once|TRBJ1-1|TRBD1
CASSRTGNTEAFF
TGTGCCAGCTCACGGACAGGAAACACTGAAGCTTTCTTT
>TRBV9|.|TRBJ1-1|TRBD1
CASSPWTGGTEAFF
TGTGCCAGCAGCCCCTGGACAGGGGGCACTGAAGCTTTCTTT
>TRBV4-1|.|TRBJ1-1|.
CASSPLGGTEAFF
TGCGCCAGCAGCCCGCTAGGGGGCACTGAAGCTTTCTTT
>TRBV12-3/TRBV12-4|.|TRBJ1-3|.
CASRPGPGNTIYF
TGTGCCAGCAGGCCAGGCCCTGGAAACACCATATATTTT
>TRBV5-1|.|TRBJ2-5|.
CASSLSGEVQETQYF
TGCGCCAGCAGCTTGTCGGGGGAAGTCCAAGAGACCCAGTACTTC
>TRBV7-8|.|TRBJ2-1|TRBD2
CASSLGLAGKNEQFF
TGTGCCAGCAGCTTGGGACTAGCGGGGAAGAATGAGCAGTTCTTC
>TRBV19|once|TRBJ1-1|TRBD1
CASSAAQGAVNTEAFF
TGTGCCAGTAGTGCTGCACAGGGGGCCGTGAACACTGAAGCTTTCTTT
>TRBV5-1|.|TRBJ1-2|.
CASSLSQGSYGYTF
TGCGCCAGCAGCTTGAGTCAGGGATCCTATGGCTACACCTTC
>TRBV11-2|.|TRBJ2-2|.
CASSAQQGTNTGELFF
TGTGCCAGCAGCGCCCAACAGGGAACGAACACCGGGGAGCTGTTTTTT
>TRBV19|.|TRBJ1-1|.
CASTLPTGTEAFF
TGTGCCAGTACCCTCCCGACTGGCACTGAAGCTTTCTTT